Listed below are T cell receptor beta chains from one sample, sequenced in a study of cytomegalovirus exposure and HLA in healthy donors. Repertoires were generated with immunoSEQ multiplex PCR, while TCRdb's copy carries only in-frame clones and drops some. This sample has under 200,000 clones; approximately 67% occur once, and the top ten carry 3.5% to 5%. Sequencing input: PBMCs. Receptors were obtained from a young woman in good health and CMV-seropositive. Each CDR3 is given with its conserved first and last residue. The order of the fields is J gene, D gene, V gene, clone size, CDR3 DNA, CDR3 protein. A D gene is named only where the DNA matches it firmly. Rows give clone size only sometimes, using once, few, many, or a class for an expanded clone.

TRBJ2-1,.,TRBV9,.,TGTGCCAGCAGCGTAGGTGGACTCTCCTACAATGAGCAGTTCTTC,CASSVGGLSYNEQFF
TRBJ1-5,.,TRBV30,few,TGTGCCTGGAGATCGCAGGGTAACAATCAGCCCCAGCATTTT,CAWRSQGNNQPQHF
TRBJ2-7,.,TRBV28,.,TGTGCCAGCCGGGACTTGGAGCGCGAGCAGTACTTC,CASRDLEREQYF
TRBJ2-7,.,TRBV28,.,TGTGCCAGCAGTTTTTCTTACAGGGAGTTGACCTACGAGCAGTACTTC,CASSFSYRELTYEQYF
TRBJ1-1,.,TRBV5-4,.,TGTGCCACGACGACAGGACTGAACACTGAAGCTTTCTTT,CATTTGLNTEAFF
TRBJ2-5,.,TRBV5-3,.,TGTGCCAGAAGCCTAGAGGGCCTGACTAGACCCCCTCAAGAGACCCAGTACTTC,CARSLEGLTRPPQETQYF
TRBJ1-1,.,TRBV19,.,TGTGCCAGTAGCCCCGGACAGCTCGGGATGAACACTGAAGCTTTCTTT,CASSPGQLGMNTEAFF
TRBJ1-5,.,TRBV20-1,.,TGCAGTGCTAGAGGGGCAGGGCCCCAGCATTTT,CSARGAGPQHF
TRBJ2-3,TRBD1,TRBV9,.,TGTGCCAGCAGCGTCGACTCCGGGACAGGGGCGGATACGCAGTATTTT,CASSVDSGTGADTQYF
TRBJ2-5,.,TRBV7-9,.,TGTGCCAGCAGTCTCGGGCTAGCGGAGACCCAGTACTTC,CASSLGLAETQYF
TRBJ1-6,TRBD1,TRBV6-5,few,TGTGCCATCGGGGACAGTAGGAATTCACCCCTCCACTTT,CAIGDSRNSPLHF
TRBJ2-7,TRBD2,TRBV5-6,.,TGTGCCAGCAGCTTCCCTAGCGGGGGGGCCGACGAGCAGTACTTC,CASSFPSGGADEQYF
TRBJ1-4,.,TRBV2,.,TGTGCCAGCAGTGAACAGGGTACAACTAATGAAAAACTGTTTTTT,CASSEQGTTNEKLFF
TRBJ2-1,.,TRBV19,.,TGTGCCAGTAGCGATGAAAGGAGGCAGTTCTTC,CASSDERRQFF
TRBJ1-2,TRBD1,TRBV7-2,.,TGTGCCAGCAGCTTAGGACAGGGGAACTATGGCTACACCTTC,CASSLGQGNYGYTF
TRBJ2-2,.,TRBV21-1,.,TGTGCCAGCAGCCCCTGGGGAAGGACAGGACAGGGGTACACCGGGGAGCTGTTTTTT,CASSPWGRTGQGYTGELFF
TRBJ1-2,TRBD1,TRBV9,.,TGTGCCAGCAGCGTAGCTAGAGGGACAGGTTGGGGCTACACCTTC,CASSVARGTGWGYTF
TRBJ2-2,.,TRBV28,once,TGTGCCAGCAGTTCGGCTAGCGAAGGCCCCGGGGAGCTGTTTTTT,CASSSASEGPGELFF
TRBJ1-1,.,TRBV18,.,TGTGCCAGCTCACCGCCGGGGGATACTGAAGCTTTCTTT,CASSPPGDTEAFF
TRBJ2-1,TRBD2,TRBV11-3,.,TGTGCCAGCAGCTTAGACCCCGGGACTAGCGGGCGCAATGAGCAGTTCTTC,CASSLDPGTSGRNEQFF
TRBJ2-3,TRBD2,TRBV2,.,TGTGCCAGCAGTTCCCGACTAGCGGCGACAGATACGCAGTATTTT,CASSSRLAATDTQYF
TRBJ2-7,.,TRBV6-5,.,TGTGCCAGCAGCTCCACCTTCTACGAGCAGTACTTC,CASSSTFYEQYF
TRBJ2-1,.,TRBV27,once,TGTGCCAGCAGTCCATCTGGCCGGGTTCGCAATGAGCAGTTCTTC,CASSPSGRVRNEQFF
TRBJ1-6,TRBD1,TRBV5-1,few,TGCGCCAGCAGCTTACAGGGGTATAATTCACCCCTCCACTTT,CASSLQGYNSPLHF
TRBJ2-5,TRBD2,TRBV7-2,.,TGTGCCAGCAGCTTACGAGCGGGGCAGACCCAGTACTTC,CASSLRAGQTQYF
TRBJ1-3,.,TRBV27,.,TGTGCCAGCAGTCGGGGGACCTCTGGAAACACCATATATTTT,CASSRGTSGNTIYF
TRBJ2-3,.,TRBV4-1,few,TGCGCCAGCAGCATCAGCCGACTAGGGCTAAGCACAGATACGCAGTATTTT,CASSISRLGLSTDTQYF
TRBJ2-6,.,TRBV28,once,TGTGCCAGCAGTTTAGTGGGGGCCGGGGCCAACGTCCTGACTTTC,CASSLVGAGANVLTF
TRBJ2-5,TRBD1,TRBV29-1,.,TGCAGCGGGGAGACAGGGGACCTCCAAGAGACCCAGTACTTC,CSGETGDLQETQYF
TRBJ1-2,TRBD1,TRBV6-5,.,TGTGCCAGCAGCCGTAGCGGGACAGGGGGAGGCTACACCTTC,CASSRSGTGGGYTF
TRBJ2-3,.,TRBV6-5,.,TGTGCCAGCAACCAATTAAGGGGGTCAGATACGCAGTATTTT,CASNQLRGSDTQYF
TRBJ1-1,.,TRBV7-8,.,TGTGCCAGCAGCCCAAGATTCCGGGAACCGTATCATATGAACACTGAAGCTTTCTTT,CASSPRFREPYHMNTEAFF
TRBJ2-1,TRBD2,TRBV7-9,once,TGTGCCAGCAGCAACCGGCGGGGGACCGAGTACAATGAGCAGTTCTTC,CASSNRRGTEYNEQFF
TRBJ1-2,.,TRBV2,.,TGTGCCAGCAGTGATCAGGGAGGGGCTCATGGCTACACCTTC,CASSDQGGAHGYTF
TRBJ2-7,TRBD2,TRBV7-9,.,TGTGCCAGCAGCTCGGGAGGCGCCTACGAGCAGTACTTC,CASSSGGAYEQYF
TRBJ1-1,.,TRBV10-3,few,TGTGCCATCAGTGAGCAGGGTGCGAACACTGAAGCTTTCTTT,CAISEQGANTEAFF
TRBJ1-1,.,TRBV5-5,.,TGTGCCAGCAGCTTGGTTGCGGGGCCGGGTACTGAAGCTTTCTTT,CASSLVAGPGTEAFF
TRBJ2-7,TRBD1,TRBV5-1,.,TGCGCCAGCAGCTTGGGGACAGGTGCCTACGAGCAGTACTTC,CASSLGTGAYEQYF
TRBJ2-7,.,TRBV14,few,TGTGCCAGCAGCGTAGACAACAGGCCCCCATCCTACGAGCAGTACTTC,CASSVDNRPPSYEQYF